What follows are 19 T cell receptor beta chains derived from one specimen sequenced in a study of T cells in tuberculosis. Profiled with immunoSEQ multiplex PCR; TCRdb holds only in-frame clones, not every one. The data hold 40,000 to 45,000 clones, with about 95% observed a single time. Sequencing was carried out using PBMCs. Receptors were obtained from a donor aged 5-35 years with latent tuberculosis or without tuberculosis infection. Some clones in this sample may be carry-over from other donors' samples.

The chain recombines TRBV18 with TRBJ2-2, with TRBD2 identical over 10 bases. The germline CDR1 and CDR2 sequences are KGHSH and LQKENI. There are 16 residues in the CDR3. V gave up 5 bases and J gave up 1 base; unmatched junction bases: 4. The chain's CDR3 is CASSLTSGMNTGELFF. CDR3 bases: TGTGCCAGCTCATTAACTAGCGGGATGAACACCGGGGAGCTGTTTTTT.

The rearrangement uses TRBV6-6 and TRBJ2-1, with 8 nucleotides matching TRBD1. After removal of 8 bases from V and 2 bases from J, the junction contained 8 bases not matched to a gene. Germline values: CDR1 MNHNY, CDR2 SVGAGI (reference sequence). The CDR3 is 15 amino acids. The CDR3 loop reads CASSYRGAAYNEQFF. The CDR3 coding sequence is TGTGCCAGCTCATACAGGGGGGCGGCCTACAATGAGCAGTTCTTC.

The rearrangement uses TRBV28 and TRBJ2-7, with 9 bases matching TRBD1. Germline CDR1 is MDHEN and CDR2 is SYDVKM. V dropped 3 bases and J dropped 2; count of bases not matched to a gene: 8. The CDR3 has 16 amino acids. CDR3 protein: CASSFAVGTGTYEQYF. In nucleotides, the CDR3 is TGTGCCAGCAGTTTTGCCGTAGGGACAGGGACCTACGAGCAGTACTTC. Full variable domain (missing parts from reference TRBV28 and TRBJ2-7): DVKVTQSSRYLVKRTGEKVFLECVQDMDHENMFWYRQDPGLGLRLIYFSYDVKMKEKGDIPEGYSVSREKKERFSLILESASTNQTSMYLCASSFAVGTGTYEQYFGPGTRLTVT.

For the CDR3, the DNA is TGTGCCAGCAGCCCCCAGTTAAGGAACACCGGGGAGCTGTTTTTT. It codes for CASSPQLRNTGELFF. This chain uses TRBV28 with TRBJ2-2; D is ambiguous. This CDR3 is built from 15 residues. With 6 bases removed from V and 1 base from J, the gap between germline ends came to 12 bases. The germline CDR1 and CDR2 sequences are MDHEN and SYDVKM.

The chain is built from TRBV9 and TRBJ1-4; TRBD1 matches at 8 bases. V was pared by 4 bases and J by 2 bases, with 1 base of the junction left unmatched. CDR1 is SGDLS, CDR2 YYNGEE, per germline. The CDR3 is made up of 14 amino acids. The DNA of the CDR3 is TGTGCCAGCAGCCGGACAGGGACTAATGAAAAACTGTTTTTT. Its translation is CASSRTGTNEKLFF. Complete variable domain (other parts from reference TRBV9 and TRBJ1-4): DSGVTQTPKHLITATGQRVTLRCSPRSGDLSVYWYQQSLDQGLQFLIQYYNGEERAKGNILERFSAQQFPDLHSELNLSSLELGDSALYFCASSRTGTNEKLFFGSGTQLSVL.

The chain uses TRBV27 and TRBJ2-1, with 9 bases aligning to TRBD2. The V gene end was trimmed by 6 bases and the J gene end by 7 bases; junction bases not matched to a gene: 10. CDR3 length: 15 residues. Germline loops: CDR1 MNHEY, CDR2 SMNVEV (reference sequence). This CDR3 is CASSPFRTSENEQFF. DNA for the CDR3: TGTGCCAGCAGCCCTTTCAGGACTAGCGAAAATGAGCAGTTCTTC.

This rearrangement joins TRBV5-1 to TRBJ1-2, with a possible D match to TRBD1 (5 bases). The V gene's germline CDR1 is SGHRS and CDR2 YFSETQ. Trimming left V 0 bases short and J 6 bases short, with 18 bases between. The CDR3 consists of 16 residues. CDR3 nucleotide sequence: TGCGCCAGCAGCTTGGGGTCGTCGGACATCGTTAATGGCTACACCTTC. This encodes CASSLGSSDIVNGYTF. The full variable domain, in which reference TRBV5-1 and TRBJ1-2 provide the parts outside the CDR3, is KAGVTQTPRYLIKTRGQQVTLSCSPISGHRSVSWYQQTPGQGLQFLFEYFSETQRNKGNFPGRFSGRQFSNSRSEMNVSTLELGDSALYLCASSLGSSDIVNGYTFGSGTRLTVV.

This rearrangement joins TRBV5-4 to TRBJ2-1; 9 nucleotides match TRBD2. V dropped 3 bases and J dropped 3; count of bases not matched to a gene: 10. The CDR3 sequence is 17 residues long. Germline V gene data show CDR1 as SGHNT and CDR2 as YYREEE (reference sequence). CDR3: CASSSEGLAVGYNEQFF. For the CDR3, the DNA is TGTGCCAGCAGCTCCGAGGGACTAGCCGTCGGCTACAATGAGCAGTTCTTC. The variable domain in full, completed from reference TRBV5-4 and TRBJ2-1, reads ETGVTQSPTHLIKTRGQQVTLRCSSQSGHNTVSWYQQALGQGPQFIFQYYREEENGRGNFPPRFSGLQFPNYSSELNVNALELDDSALYLCASSSEGLAVGYNEQFFGPGTRLTVL.

This chain links TRBV7-2 with TRBJ1-2; a possible D gene is TRBD1 (5 bases). The V and J ends lost 1 base and 5 bases respectively, with 11 bases between them. This CDR3 region has 14 residues. Germline CDR1 is SGHTA and CDR2 is FQGNSA. The CDR3 here is CASSLDRRGYGYTF. The CDR3 DNA reads as TGTGCCAGCAGCTTAGACAGGCGGGGATATGGCTACACCTTC.

CDR3 coding DNA: TGTGCCAGCACCGCCGAAGGACAACGCACAGATACGCAGTATTTT. Translated: CASTAEGQRTDTQYF. The J gene is TRBJ2-3, the V gene TRBV6-6; possibly TRBD1 for D (5 bases). Germline-derived CDR1 and CDR2 are MNHNY and SVGAGI (reference sequence). The germline V and J ends were trimmed by 7 bases and 1 base, with 15 bases remaining between them. CDR3 size: 15 residues.

The CDR3 spells CASSSPFHEQYF. CDR3 coding DNA: TGTGCCAGCAGTTCCCCGTTCCACGAGCAGTACTTC. J is TRBJ2-7 and V is TRBV28; D uncertain. Per germline, CDR1 MDHEN and CDR2 SYDVKM. This CDR3 is built from 12 residues. The V end was cut by 4 bases, the J end by 5 bases, with 9 bases between.

This chain joins TRBV7-2 and TRBJ2-7; 8 nucleotides match TRBD1. Per germline, CDR1 SGHTA and CDR2 FQGNSA. The J segment lost 2 bases and the V segment lost 5 bases, leaving 11 bases of the junction unmatched. The CDR3 sequence is 16 residues long. Written as DNA, the CDR3 is TGTGCCAGCAGCGCCCAGACAGGGGTGGTAACCTACGAGCAGTACTTC. Amino acids: CASSAQTGVVTYEQYF.

The rearrangement links TRBV29-1 to TRBJ1-1, with D possibly TRBD1 on 5 matching bases. The CDR3 is made up of 15 amino acids. The germline V gene encodes CDR1 SQVTM and CDR2 ANQGSEA. Trimming stripped 6 bases from V and 0 bases from J, with 17 bases between. CDR3: CSVTAGWGMNTEAFF. The CDR3 region has the DNA TGCAGCGTCACGGCAGGGTGGGGAATGAACACTGAAGCTTTCTTT.

The chain employs TRBV5-8 and TRBJ2-7; 7 positions agree with TRBD2. Germline V gives CDR1 SGHTS, CDR2 YDEGEE. CDR3 size: 15 residues. V dropped 1 base and J dropped 1; count of bases not matched to a gene: 5. The DNA for the CDR3 is TGTGCCAGCAGCTTGTCCGCTAGCGGTTCCTACGAGCAGTACTTC. Translated: CASSLSASGSYEQYF.

This clone occurred once. J is TRBJ2-1 and V is TRBV11-2; 10 bases fit TRBD2. The CDR3 spans 17 residues. Trimming at V came to 3 bases and at J to 4 bases, leaving 9 bases not matched to a gene. Germline CDR1 reads SGHAT; CDR2 reads FQNNGV. CDR3: CASSFTSGINGYNEQFF. CDR3 bases: TGTGCCAGCAGCTTTACTAGCGGGATAAACGGGTACAATGAGCAGTTCTTC.

The CDR3 loop is CASSQDRASTLPQYF. CDR3 sequence (DNA): TGCGCCAGCAGCCAAGATAGGGCTAGCACCCTACCCCAGTACTTC. The chain has TRBV4-1 and TRBJ2-5; the D gene is possibly TRBD2 (5 bases). There are 15 residues in the CDR3. Germline lookup yields CDR1 MGHRA and CDR2 YSYEKL. Trimming removed 0 bases from V and 9 bases from J, with 17 bases in between.

V is TRBV2 and J is TRBJ1-5; D possibly corresponds to TRBD1 (6 bases). Germline V lookup: CDR1 SNHLY, CDR2 FYNNEI. The CDR3 consists of 15 residues. Trimming cost V 6 bases and J 7 bases, with 19 bases left between them. The CDR3 region is CASRITGLGGQPQHF. The CDR3 nucleotides read TGTGCCAGCAGGATCACAGGGCTCGGAGGACAGCCCCAGCATTTT.

The chain joins TRBV28 to TRBJ2-1; 15 bases line up with TRBD2. The CDR3 extends over 15 amino acids. Germline trimming cut 5 bases from V and 10 bases from J; bases unmatched to any gene: 6. Germline-derived CDR1 and CDR2 are MDHEN and SYDVKM. The CDR3 nucleotides read TGTGCCAGCAGTCTAGGACTAGCGGGGGGGGCGGAGCAGTTCTTC. This gives the protein CASSLGLAGGAEQFF.

This chain connects TRBV7-2 to TRBJ1-4; D is undetermined. V lost 3 bases to trimming and J lost 0 bases, with 11 bases between them. This CDR3 contains 16 residues. Germline V CDR1 and CDR2: SGHTA, FQGNSA. CDR3 amino acids: CASSLEWGATNEKLFF. CDR3 DNA sequence: TGTGCCAGCAGCTTGGAATGGGGAGCAACTAATGAAAAACTGTTTTTT. Complete variable domain (other parts from reference TRBV7-2 and TRBJ1-4): GAGVSQSPSNKVTEKGKDVELRCDPISGHTALYWYRQSLGQGLEFLIYFQGNSAPDKSGLPSDRFSAERTGGSVSTLTIQRTQQEDSAVYLCASSLEWGATNEKLFFGSGTQLSVL.